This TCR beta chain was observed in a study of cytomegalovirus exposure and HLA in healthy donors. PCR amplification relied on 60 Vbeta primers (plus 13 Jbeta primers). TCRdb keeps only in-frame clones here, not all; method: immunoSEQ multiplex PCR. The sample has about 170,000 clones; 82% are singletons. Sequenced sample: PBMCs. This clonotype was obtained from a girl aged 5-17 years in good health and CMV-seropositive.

The CDR3 region has the DNA TGTGCCAGCAGCTCCCGAACTAGCGGGGGAACCTACAATGAGCAGTTCTTC. Translating it yields CASSSRTSGGTYNEQFF. The chain has TRBV5-6 and TRBJ2-1, with 11 positions matching TRBD2. V lost 3 bases to trimming and J lost 2 bases; unmatched junction nucleotides: 7. Per germline, CDR1 SGHDT and CDR2 YYEEEE. The length of the CDR3 is 17 residues.